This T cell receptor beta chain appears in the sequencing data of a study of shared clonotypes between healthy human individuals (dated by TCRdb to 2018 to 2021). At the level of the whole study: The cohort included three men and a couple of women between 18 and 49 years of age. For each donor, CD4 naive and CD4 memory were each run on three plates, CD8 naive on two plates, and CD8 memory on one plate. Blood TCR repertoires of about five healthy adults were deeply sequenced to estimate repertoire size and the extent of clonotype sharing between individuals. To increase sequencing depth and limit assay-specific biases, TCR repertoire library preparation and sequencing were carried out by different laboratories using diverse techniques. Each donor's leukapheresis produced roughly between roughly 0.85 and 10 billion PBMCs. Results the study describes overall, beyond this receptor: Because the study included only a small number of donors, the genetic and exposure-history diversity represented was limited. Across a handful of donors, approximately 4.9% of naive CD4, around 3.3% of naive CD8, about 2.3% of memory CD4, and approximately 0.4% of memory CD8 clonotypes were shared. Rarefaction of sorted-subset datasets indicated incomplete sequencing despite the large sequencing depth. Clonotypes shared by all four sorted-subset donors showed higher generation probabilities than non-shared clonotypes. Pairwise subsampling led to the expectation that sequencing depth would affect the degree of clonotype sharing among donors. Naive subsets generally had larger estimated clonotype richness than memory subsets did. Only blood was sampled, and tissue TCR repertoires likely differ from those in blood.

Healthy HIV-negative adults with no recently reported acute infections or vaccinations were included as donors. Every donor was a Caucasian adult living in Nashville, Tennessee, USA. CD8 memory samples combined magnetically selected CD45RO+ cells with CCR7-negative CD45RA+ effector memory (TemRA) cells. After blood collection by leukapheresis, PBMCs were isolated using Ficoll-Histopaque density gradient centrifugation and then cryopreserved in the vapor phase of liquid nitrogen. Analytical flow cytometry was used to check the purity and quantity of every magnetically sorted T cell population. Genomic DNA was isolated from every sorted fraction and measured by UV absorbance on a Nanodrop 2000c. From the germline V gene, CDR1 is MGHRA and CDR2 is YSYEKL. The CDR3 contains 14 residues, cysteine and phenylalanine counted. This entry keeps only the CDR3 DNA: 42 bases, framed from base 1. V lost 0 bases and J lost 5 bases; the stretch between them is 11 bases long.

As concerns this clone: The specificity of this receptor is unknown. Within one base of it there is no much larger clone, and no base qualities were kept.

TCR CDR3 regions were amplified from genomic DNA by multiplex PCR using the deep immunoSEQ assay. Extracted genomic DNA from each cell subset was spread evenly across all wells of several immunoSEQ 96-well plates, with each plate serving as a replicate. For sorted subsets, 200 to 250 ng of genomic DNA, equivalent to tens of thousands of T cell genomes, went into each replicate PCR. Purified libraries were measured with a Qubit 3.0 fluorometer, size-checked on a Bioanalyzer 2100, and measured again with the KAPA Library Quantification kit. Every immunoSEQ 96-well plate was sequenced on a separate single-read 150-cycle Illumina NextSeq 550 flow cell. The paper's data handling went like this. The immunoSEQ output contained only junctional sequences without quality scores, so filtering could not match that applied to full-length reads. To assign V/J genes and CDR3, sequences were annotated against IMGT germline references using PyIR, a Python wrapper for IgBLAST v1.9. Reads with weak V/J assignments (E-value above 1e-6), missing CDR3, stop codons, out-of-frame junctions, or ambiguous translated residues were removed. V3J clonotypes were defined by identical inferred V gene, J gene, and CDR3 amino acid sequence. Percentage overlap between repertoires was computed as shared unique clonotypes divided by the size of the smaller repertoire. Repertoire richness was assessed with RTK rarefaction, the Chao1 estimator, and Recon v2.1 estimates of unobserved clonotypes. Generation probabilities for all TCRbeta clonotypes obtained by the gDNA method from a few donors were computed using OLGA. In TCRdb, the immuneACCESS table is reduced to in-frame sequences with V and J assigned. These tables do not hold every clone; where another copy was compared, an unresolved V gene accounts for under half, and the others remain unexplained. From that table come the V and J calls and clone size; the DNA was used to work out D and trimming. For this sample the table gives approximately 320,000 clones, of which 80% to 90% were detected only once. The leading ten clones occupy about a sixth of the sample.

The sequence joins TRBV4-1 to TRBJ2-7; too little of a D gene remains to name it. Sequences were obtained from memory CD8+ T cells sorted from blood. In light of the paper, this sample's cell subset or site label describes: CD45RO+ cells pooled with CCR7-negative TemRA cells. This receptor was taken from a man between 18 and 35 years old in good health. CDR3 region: CASSQDGVSDEQYF. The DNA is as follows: TGCGCCAGCAGCCAAGATGGGGTAAGCGACGAGCAGTACTTC.